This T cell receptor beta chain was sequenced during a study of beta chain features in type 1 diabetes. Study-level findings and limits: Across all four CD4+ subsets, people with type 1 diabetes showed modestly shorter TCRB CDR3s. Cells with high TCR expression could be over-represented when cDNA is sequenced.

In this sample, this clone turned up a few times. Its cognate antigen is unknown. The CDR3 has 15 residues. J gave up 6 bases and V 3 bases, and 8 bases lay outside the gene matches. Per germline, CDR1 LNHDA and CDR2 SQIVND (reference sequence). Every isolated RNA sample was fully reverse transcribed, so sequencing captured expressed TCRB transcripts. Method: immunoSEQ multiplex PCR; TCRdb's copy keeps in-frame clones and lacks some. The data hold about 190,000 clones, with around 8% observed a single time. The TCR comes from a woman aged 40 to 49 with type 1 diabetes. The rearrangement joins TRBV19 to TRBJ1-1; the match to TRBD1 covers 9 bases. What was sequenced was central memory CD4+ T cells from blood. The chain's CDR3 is CASSMRTGANSEAFF. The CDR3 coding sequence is TGTGCCAGTAGTATGCGGACAGGGGCGAATTCTGAAGCTTTCTTT.